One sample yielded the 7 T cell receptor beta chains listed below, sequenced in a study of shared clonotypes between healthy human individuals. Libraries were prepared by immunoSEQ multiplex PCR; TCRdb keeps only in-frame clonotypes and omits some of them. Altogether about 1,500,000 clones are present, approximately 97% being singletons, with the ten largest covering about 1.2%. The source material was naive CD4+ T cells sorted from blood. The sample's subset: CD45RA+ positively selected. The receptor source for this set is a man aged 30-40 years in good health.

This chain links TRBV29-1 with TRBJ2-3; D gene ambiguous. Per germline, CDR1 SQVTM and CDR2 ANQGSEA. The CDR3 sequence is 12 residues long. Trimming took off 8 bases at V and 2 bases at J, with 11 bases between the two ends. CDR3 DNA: TGCAGCAAAAAATCGACCACAGATACGCAGTATTTT. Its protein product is CSKKSTTDTQYF.

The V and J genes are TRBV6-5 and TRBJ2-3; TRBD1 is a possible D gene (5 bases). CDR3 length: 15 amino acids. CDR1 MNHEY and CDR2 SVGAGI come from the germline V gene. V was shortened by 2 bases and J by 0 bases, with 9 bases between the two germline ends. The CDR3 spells CASSYLGQSTDTQYF. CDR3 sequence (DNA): TGTGCCAGCAGTTACCTTGGACAAAGCACAGATACGCAGTATTTT.

The DNA for the CDR3 is TGTGCCTGGGCTGGCGGGGTGGGGACCCAGTACTTC. Translated, it gives CAWAGGVGTQYF. This chain connects TRBV30 to TRBJ2-5, with D maybe TRBD2 (6 bases). CDR1 is GTSNPN, CDR2 SVGIG, per germline (reference sequence). CDR3 size: 12 residues. Between the trimmed V and J ends, which lost 5 bases and 7 bases, there was a span of 14 bases. Looking up the rest from reference TRBV30 and TRBJ2-5 gives the full variable domain: SQTIHQWPATLVQPVGSPLSLECTVEGTSNPNLYWYRQAAGRGLQLLFYSVGIGQISSEVPQNLSASRPQDRQFILSSKKLLLSDSGFYLCAWAGGVGTQYFGPGTRLLVL.

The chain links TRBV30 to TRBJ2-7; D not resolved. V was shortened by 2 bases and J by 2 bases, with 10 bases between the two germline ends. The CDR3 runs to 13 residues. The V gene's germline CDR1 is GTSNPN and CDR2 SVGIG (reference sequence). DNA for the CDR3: TGTGCCTGGAGTAACGGACGGACCTACGAGCAGTACTTC. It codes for CAWSNGRTYEQYF.

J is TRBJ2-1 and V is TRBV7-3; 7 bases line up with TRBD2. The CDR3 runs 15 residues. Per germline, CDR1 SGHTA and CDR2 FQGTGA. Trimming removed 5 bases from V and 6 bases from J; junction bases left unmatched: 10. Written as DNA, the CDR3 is TGTGCCAGCAGCCCCATAGCGGGCCTAACCAATGAGCAGTTCTTC. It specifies CASSPIAGLTNEQFF.

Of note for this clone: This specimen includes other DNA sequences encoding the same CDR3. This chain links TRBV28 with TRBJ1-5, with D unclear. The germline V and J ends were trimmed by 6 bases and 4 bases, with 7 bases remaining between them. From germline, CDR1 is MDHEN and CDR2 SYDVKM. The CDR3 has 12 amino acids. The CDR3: CASSQLNQPQHF. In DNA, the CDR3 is TGTGCCAGCAGCCAACTGAATCAGCCCCAGCATTTT.

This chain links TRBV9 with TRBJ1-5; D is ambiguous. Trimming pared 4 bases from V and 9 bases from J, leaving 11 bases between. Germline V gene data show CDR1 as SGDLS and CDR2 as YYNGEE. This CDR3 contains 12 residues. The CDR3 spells CASSPNLLPQHF. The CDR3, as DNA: TGTGCCAGCAGCCCGAACTTATTGCCCCAGCATTTT.